This section outlines one T cell receptor (beta chain) sequence together with its context. Its specificity is unknown. Whole-study findings and limits: Tumor memory CD4+ T cell TCR gene usage clustered with blood and lymph node memory CD4+ cells and lymph node naive CD4+ cells.

CDR3 length: 12 residues. From germline, CDR1 is SGHTA and CDR2 FQGTGA. V shed 5 bases and J 7 bases; nucleotides not matched to a gene: 2. From the 5' RACE reads, TCRdb called clonotypes with MiXCR, one entry per CDR3 protein. This table has 50,000 to 80,000 distinct CDR3 sequences, about 22% appearing once. Memory CD4+ T cells were sorted as CD4+CD45RO+CD25- cells. V usage is TRBV7-3 and J usage is TRBJ2-1; 7 bases align to TRBD2. The sequence derives from a female donor with breast cancer. Sequencing input: memory CD4+ T cells sorted from a lymph node. Subset: memory CD4+ T cells, CD4+CD45RO+CD25-. CDR3 nucleotides: TGTGCCAGCAGCAATAGCGGGAATGAGCAGTTCTTC. Amino acid sequence: CASSNSGNEQFF.